The 25 T cell receptor beta chains below come from one sample, sequenced in a study of tumor-infiltrating lymphocytes in primary liver carcinoma. Researchers drew blood RNA from unsorted whole blood and extracted germline DNA as well. TCR beta cDNA was reverse-transcribed from 450 to 500 ng of total RNA. The reaction used a constant-region primer and ProtoScript II reverse transcriptase. Library construction for TCR beta comprised three nested multiplex PCR rounds performed with slightly modified ARM-PCR. A C-beta reverse primer was combined with TRBV1-TRBV30 forward primers in the first two PCR rounds, and each round had ten to eleven cycles. One entry per CDR3 protein results from TCRdb running MiXCR on the multiplex PCR reads. This table holds approximately 300,000 distinct CDR3 sequences, approximately 65% found once. The sample taken for sequencing was peripheral blood. Source of these receptors: a man in his forties with primary liver carcinoma and hepatitis B virus infection.

The CDR3 nucleotides read TGCGCCAGCAGCAACCCTGGTGGAAGGGGGGCAGATACGCAGTATTTT. Translated, it gives CASSNPGGRGADTQYF. The chain employs TRBV5-1 and TRBJ2-3; D possibly uses TRBD1 or TRBD2 (6 bases each). Trimming removed 4 bases from V and 4 bases from J, with 19 bases in between. The CDR3 runs 16 residues. The germline V gene has CDR1 SGHRS and CDR2 YFSETQ.

The genes are TRBV29-1 and TRBJ2-3; maybe TRBD2 (5 bases). The germline V and J ends were trimmed by 5 bases and 0 bases, with 15 bases remaining between them. Germline V gene sequence: CDR1 SQVTM, CDR2 ANQGSEA. The CDR3 runs 15 residues. CDR3 sequence reads: CSVLRIEGSTDTQYF. Here the CDR3 DNA reads TGCAGCGTTTTGAGGATAGAGGGAAGCACAGATACGCAGTATTTT.

The V gene is TRBV30, the J gene TRBJ1-1; D is undetermined. The length of the CDR3 is 14 residues. Trimming stripped 1 base from V and 1 base from J, with 10 bases between. CDR1 and CDR2 from the germline V gene are GTSNPN and SVGIG (reference sequence). As DNA, the CDR3 is TGTGCCTGGAGTGCTGGGCGGTGGAACACTGAAGCTTTCTTT. Its translation: CAWSAGRWNTEAFF.

As concerns this clonotype: Germline and junction disagree at one end, which may indicate a read error. This chain connects TRBV11-2 to TRBJ2-1; D may be TRBD1 (6 bases). Germline CDR1 is SGHAT and CDR2 is FQNNGV. CDR3 length: 16 residues. The CDR3 is CASSLLTGPSCNERFF. The DNA of the CDR3 is TGTGCTAGCAGCTTACTGACAGGACCTTCCTGTAATGAGCGGTTCTTC.

This clonotype has a single count. Mismatch with germline at one junction end may stem from a read error. The chain carries TRBV6-1 and TRBJ2-2; maybe TRBD1 (7 bases). The V gene's germline CDR1 is MNHNS and CDR2 SASEGT. This CDR3 has 15 residues. CDR3 amino acids: CATGRDSKNTGELSF. CDR3 bases: TGTGCCACAGGGCGGGACAGTAAGAACACCGGGGAGCTGTCTTTT.

This CDR3 reads CASISGAGYNEQFF. CDR3 coding DNA: TGTGCCAGCATCTCCGGGGCAGGTTACAATGAGCAGTTCTTC. This chain links TRBV11-1 with TRBJ2-1, with D perhaps being TRBD1 or TRBD2 (5 bases each). Trimming removed 7 bases at V and 4 bases at J, with 14 bases between. The germline gives CDR1 SGHAT, CDR2 FQDESV (reference sequence). There are 14 residues in the CDR3.

V and J are TRBV6-1 and TRBJ1-5, with a tentative D call TRBD1 (5 bases). Trimming pared 2 bases from V and 3 bases from J, leaving 20 bases between. This CDR3 region has 18 residues. Germline V gives CDR1 MNHNS, CDR2 SASEGT. This CDR3 is CASSELNDRRGYNQPQHF. Here the CDR3 DNA reads TGTGCCAGCAGTGAACTAAACGACCGCCGGGGGTACAATCAGCCCCAGCATTTT.

A remark on this clonotype: The final CDR3 position lacks the conserved phenylalanine or tryptophan, pointing to a likely read error. The DNA is left out, because the CDR3 cannot be placed on it with certainty; the CDR3 is given as TCRdb lists it. The chain employs TRBV28 and TRBJ1-1; the table names TRBD1, a call not compared with the DNA. The CDR3 contains 11 residues when both ends are counted. Looked up from germline, CDR1 is MDHEN and CDR2 is SYDVKM. The CDR3: CASSRDGRTFS.

The V gene is TRBV5-1, the J gene TRBJ1-2; a weak D match, TRBD1 (6 bases). CDR3 length: 13 residues. Trimming left V 3 bases short and J 6 bases short, with 12 bases between. Germline-derived CDR1 and CDR2 are SGHRS and YFSETQ. The CDR3 DNA is TGCGCCAGCAGCTCTGGGGGGGGCGATGGCTACACCTTC. It specifies CASSSGGGDGYTF.

On this clonotype itself: This may be a read error, as it is one base from a much larger clone. The V call is TRBV6-1, the J call TRBJ2-1, with D possibly being TRBD1 or TRBD2 (6 bases each). The CDR3 sequence is 14 residues long. From germline, CDR1 is MNHNS and CDR2 SASEGT. DNA of the CDR3: TGTACCAGCAGTTGGGGGGCTGTGAACAATGAGCAGTTCTTC. The encoded protein is CTSSWGAVNNEQFF.

The CDR3 region has the DNA TGTGCCAGCAGACCCCCCGCCGGACATGGGGCCTACAATGAGCAGTTCTTC. It encodes CASRPPAGHGAYNEQFF. J is TRBJ2-1 and V is TRBV28; a possible D gene is TRBD1 (5 bases). The CDR3 has 17 amino acids. Germline loops: CDR1 MDHEN, CDR2 SYDVKM. The V end lost 6 bases, the J end lost 2 bases, and 20 bases lay between the germline ends.

This clonotype appeared a few times. J is TRBJ2-3 and V is TRBV7-8, with TRBD2 matching over 7 bases. Germline CDR1 SGHVS, CDR2 FQNEAQ. Trimming cost V 1 base and J 2 bases; bases outside gene matches: 6. The CDR3 extends over 16 amino acids. The CDR3 loop is CASSLVLRESTDTQYF. CDR3 bases: TGTGCCAGCAGCTTAGTTCTGCGGGAGTCCACAGATACGCAGTATTTT.

The genes are TRBV29-1 and TRBJ2-5; D is ambiguous. Between the trimmed V and J ends, which lost 4 bases and 4 bases, there was a span of 16 bases. The CDR3 has 14 residues. Germline V CDR1 and CDR2: SQVTM, ANQGSEA. The CDR3 region has the DNA TGCAGCGTTGTGGGTAACATGGGCCTAGAGACCCAGTACTTC. Translated: CSVVGNMGLETQYF.

V and J are TRBV5-1 and TRBJ1-6, with no clear D. The germline V gene encodes CDR1 SGHRS and CDR2 YFSETQ. With 4 bases removed from V and 8 bases from J, the gap between germline ends came to 13 bases. The CDR3 has 14 residues. The CDR3 region has the DNA TGCGCCAGCAGCCCCTCGGCGAGTGATTCACCCCTCCACTTT. Protein sequence: CASSPSASDSPLHF.

Points on this clonotype: The junction shows a germline mismatch at one end, possibly a read error. The chain combines TRBV6-6 with TRBJ1-1, with a weak D call TRBD1 (5 bases). CDR3 length: 15 residues. The V gene's germline CDR1 is MNHNY and CDR2 SVGAGI (reference sequence). Here the CDR3 reads CANSLWDPQNTEAFF. Here the CDR3 DNA reads TGTGCCAACAGTCTCTGGGACCCCCAGAACACTGAAGCTTTCTTT.

As for this clonotype: With a much larger clone just one base away, this may be a read error. The chain employs TRBV4-1 and TRBJ2-5; TRBD2 matches at 8 bases. The ends lost 0 bases at V and 5 bases at J; junction bases unmatched: 5. In germline, CDR1 is MGHRA, CDR2 YSYEKL. The length of the CDR3 is 15 residues. The CDR3 bases are TGCGCCAGCAGCCAAGAAAGCGGGAGTATTGAGACCCAGTACTTC. As protein: CASSQESGSIETQYF.

The gene calls are TRBV29-1 and TRBJ2-7; D is unresolved. In germline, CDR1 is SQVTM, CDR2 ANQGSEA. This CDR3 has 12 amino acids. Written as DNA, the CDR3 is TGCAACTTCGTGGACGCACCCGGCGAGCAGTACTTC. This encodes CNFVDAPGEQYF.

Of note for this clonotype: This clone may be a read error of a much larger clone one base away. The V and J genes are TRBV12-3 or TRBV12-4 and TRBJ2-1; no clear D gene. Trimming pared 5 bases from V and 5 bases from J, leaving 13 bases between. The CDR3 consists of 14 residues. The CDR3 nucleotides read TGTGCCAGCAGTCTCCAAGAGGCAGACAATGAGCAGTTCTTC. As protein: CASSLQEADNEQFF.

To note about this clonotype: A single base separates this from a much larger clone, so it may be a read error. The CDR3 carries no conserved terminal phenylalanine or tryptophan, so it likely arises from a read error. The chain uses TRBV7-8 and TRBJ2-3, with a tentative D call TRBD2 (5 bases). Trimming removed 3 bases at V and 7 bases at J, with 20 bases between. Per germline, CDR1 SGHVS and CDR2 FQNEAQ. There are 16 residues in the CDR3. In nucleotides, the CDR3 is TGTGCCAGCAGCTTGGGAGCGATTCACTCTCCTTATACGCAGTATCTT. It yields the protein CASSLGAIHSPYTQYL.

This chain joins TRBV12-3 or TRBV12-4 and TRBJ2-3; 13 bases align to TRBD2. This CDR3 has 15 amino acids. Trimming cost V 5 bases and J 5 bases; bases outside gene matches: 4. CDR3: CASSETSGRIDTQYF. CDR3 DNA sequence: TGTGCCAGCAGTGAGACTAGCGGGAGGATAGATACGCAGTATTTT.

Note on this clonotype: A read error may account for a junction end that differs from germline. J is TRBJ2-1 and V is TRBV7-3; possibly TRBD1 for D (6 bases). The germline CDR1 and CDR2 sequences are SGHTA and FQGTGA. The CDR3 consists of 15 residues. CDR3 in amino acids: CTSSSRGGPGNEQFF. The CDR3 DNA reads as TGTACCAGCAGCTCGAGAGGGGGACCGGGCAATGAGCAGTTCTTC.

This sequence joins TRBV10-1 and TRBJ2-7, with 7 nucleotides matching TRBD2. Germline V gene lookup returns CDR1 WNHNN and CDR2 SYGVQD (reference sequence). CDR3 length equals 12 residues. Trimming took 8 bases from V and 6 from J; bases not matched to a gene: 7. The CDR3 protein is CASSRRESEQYF. CDR3 DNA sequence: TGCGCCAGCTCCAGGCGGGAGAGCGAGCAGTACTTC.

In regard to this clonotype: A much larger clone lies a single base off, so this may be a read error. The CDR3 spells CASRKQGASGANLLTF. The CDR3 DNA is TGTGCCAGCAGAAAACAGGGGGCATCTGGGGCCAACCTCCTGACTTTC. V is TRBV6-2 or TRBV6-3 and J is TRBJ2-6; TRBD1 aligns across 9 bases. From germline, CDR1 is MNHEY and CDR2 SVGEGT. This CDR3 comprises 16 residues.

A word on this clonotype: This may be a read error, as it is one base from a much larger clone. The V and J genes are TRBV10-3 and TRBJ2-1, with 10 bases that match TRBD2. After removal of 4 bases from V and 6 bases from J, the junction contained 18 bases not matched to a gene. The V gene's germline CDR1 is ENHRY and CDR2 SYGVKD. This CDR3 has 19 residues. This CDR3 reads CAISGGDAIAGGTCNEQFF. In DNA form, the CDR3 reads TGTGCCATCAGTGGGGGAGATGCGATAGCGGGAGGAACATGCAATGAGCAGTTCTTC.

About this clonotype itself: Being one base from a much bigger clone, this may be a read error. The gene calls are TRBV6-6 and TRBJ1-3; 8 bases fit TRBD1. CDR3 size: 15 residues. Germline values: CDR1 MNHNY, CDR2 SVGAGI (reference sequence). V was clipped by 7 bases and J by 3 bases; unmatched bases: 8. In nucleotides, the CDR3 is TGTGCCAGCACCTCGGACAGGGTGTTTGGAAACACCATATATTTT. Protein product: CASTSDRVFGNTIYF.